These 30 T cell receptor beta chains were sequenced from one sample in a study of beta chain features in type 1 diabetes. Reverse transcription of all isolated RNA meant that expressed TCRB transcripts were sequenced. The data were produced by immunoSEQ multiplex PCR, yet TCRdb's version contains in-frame clones alone and is incomplete. The table includes hundreds of thousands of clones, around a sixth detected once. What was sequenced was naive CD4+ T cells from blood. Every receptor here comes from a man aged 18 to 30 in good health.

The rearrangement uses TRBV9 and TRBJ2-2; D assignment may be TRBD1 or TRBD2 (5 bases each). CDR1 is SGDLS and CDR2 is YYNGEE in the germline V gene. This CDR3 is 16 amino acids long. V lost 4 bases and J 2 bases, leaving 15 bases between the germline ends. The CDR3 loop reads CASSFNRDGNTGELFF. The CDR3 DNA reads TGTGCCAGCAGCTTCAACCGGGACGGTAACACCGGGGAGCTGTTTTTT. The full variable domain, with the rest looked up from reference TRBV9 and TRBJ2-2, is DSGVTQTPKHLITATGQRVTLRCSPRSGDLSVYWYQQSLDQGLQFLIQYYNGEERAKGNILERFSAQQFPDLHSELNLSSLELGDSALYFCASSFNRDGNTGELFFGEGSRLTVL.

The V and J genes are TRBV18 and TRBJ2-3; possible D gene TRBD1, 5 bases. The CDR3 is 15 amino acids. V was trimmed by 3 bases and J by 2 bases, leaving 12 bases between them. Germline V gene lookup returns CDR1 KGHSH and CDR2 LQKENI. The CDR3 spells CASSPAGLVTDTQYF. In DNA, the CDR3 is TGTGCCAGCTCACCGGCAGGGTTAGTCACAGATACGCAGTATTTT. The entire variable domain, with the rest obtained from reference TRBV18 and TRBJ2-3, is as follows: NAGVMQNPRHLVRRRGQEARLRCSPMKGHSHVYWYRQLPEEGLKFMVYLQKENIIDESGMPKERFSAEFPKEGPSILRIQQVVRGDSAAYFCASSPAGLVTDTQYFGPGTRLTVL.

The chain couples TRBV6-6 to TRBJ2-1; 7 nucleotides align to TRBD1. Germline CDR1 MNHNY, CDR2 SVGAGI (reference sequence). J was trimmed by 13 bases and V by 6 bases; bases with no gene match: 18. There are 15 residues in the CDR3. The CDR3 here is CASSSMTPGQITQFF. The CDR3 bases are TGTGCCAGCAGCTCAATGACACCGGGACAGATTACCCAGTTCTTC.

This rearrangement joins TRBV7-9 to TRBJ1-5; TRBD1 matches 8 bases. The CDR3 extends over 14 amino acids. Per germline, CDR1 SEHNR and CDR2 FQNEAQ (reference sequence). The junction had 2 bases not matched to a gene; V was cut back by 4 bases and J by 3 bases. CDR3 DNA: TGTGCCAGCAGCTGGGACAGGACCAATCAGCCCCAGCATTTT. Amino acids: CASSWDRTNQPQHF.

The table lists this clone with a few counts. The chain employs TRBV30 and TRBJ2-1, with D perhaps TRBD2 (6 bases). The germline V gene encodes CDR1 GTSNPN and CDR2 SVGIG (reference sequence). This CDR3 region has 14 residues. V lost 4 bases, J lost 7 bases, and 17 bases lay in between. The CDR3 protein is CAWMRRDGYNEQFF. The CDR3 DNA sequence: TGTGCCTGGATGAGGAGGGATGGGTATAATGAGCAGTTCTTC.

Turning to this clone: Other DNA sequences in this sample translate to the same CDR3. The V gene is TRBV7-2, the J gene TRBJ2-7, with TRBD1 identical over 7 bases. CDR1 is SGHTA, CDR2 FQGNSA, per germline. J lost 2 bases, V lost 1 base, and 2 bases had no gene match. The CDR3 has 14 amino acids. CDR3 in DNA: TGTGCCAGCAGCTTAGACAGGGGTACCTACGAGCAGTACTTC. This gives the protein CASSLDRGTYEQYF.

This clone was counted between two and nine times. This chain connects TRBV11-2 to TRBJ2-7; D uncertain. CDR3 size: 14 residues. Trimming left V 10 bases short and J 1 base short, with 17 bases between. CDR1 SGHAT and CDR2 FQNNGV come from the germline V gene. As DNA, the CDR3 is TGTGCCACCGCCCTAGACGGGTTATCCTACGAGCAGTACTTC. Translating gives CATALDGLSYEQYF.

This clone was observed a few times. This sequence joins TRBV12-5 and TRBJ1-2; D is ambiguous. In germline, CDR1 is LGHNT, CDR2 FRNRAP. The CDR3 contains 14 residues. V lost 7 bases, J lost 4 bases, and 16 bases lay in between. For the CDR3, the DNA is TGTGCTAGTGCCAGAGGTAGAGGAGGCTATGGCTACACCTTC. It yields the protein CASARGRGGYGYTF.

This clone was seen a few times. This chain uses TRBV28 with TRBJ2-1; 7 bases align to TRBD1. The germline V gene encodes CDR1 MDHEN and CDR2 SYDVKM. The CDR3 runs to 15 residues. V dropped 8 bases and J dropped 0; count of bases not matched to a gene: 7. This CDR3 is CASHLRDSSYNEQFF. The CDR3 nucleotides read TGTGCCAGCCATCTGAGGGACAGCTCCTACAATGAGCAGTTCTTC.

This clone was found a few times. The chain uses TRBV7-9 and TRBJ2-3; 7 positions match TRBD1. CDR1 and CDR2 from the germline V gene are SEHNR and FQNEAQ (reference sequence). V trimming: 1 base; J trimming: 0 bases; junction bases outside the gene matches: 4. This CDR3 region has 16 residues. Written as DNA, the CDR3 is TGTGCCAGCAGCTTAGAACAGGGGATAAGCACAGATACGCAGTATTTT. Translating gives CASSLEQGISTDTQYF. The variable domain in full, with the rest retrieved from reference TRBV7-9 and TRBJ2-3, is DTGVSQNPRHKITKRGQNVTFRCDPISEHNRLYWYRQTLGQGPEFLTYFQNEAQLEKSRLLSDRFSAERPKGSFSTLEIQRTEQGDSAMYLCASSLEQGISTDTQYFGPGTRLTVL.

This chain connects TRBV5-1 to TRBJ2-5; 9 positions match TRBD2. Germline V gives CDR1 SGHRS, CDR2 YFSETQ. The junction had 3 bases not matched to a gene; V was cut back by 4 bases and J by 2 bases. The CDR3 is 14 residues long. This chain's CDR3 is CASSRLAVQETQYF. The CDR3 DNA follows: TGCGCCAGCAGCCGACTAGCGGTACAAGAGACCCAGTACTTC. The full variable domain, its missing parts supplied by reference TRBV5-1 and TRBJ2-5, is KAGVTQTPRYLIKTRGQQVTLSCSPISGHRSVSWYQQTPGQGLQFLFEYFSETQRNKGNFPGRFSGRQFSNSRSEMNVSTLELGDSALYLCASSRLAVQETQYFGPGTRLLVL.

This clone was picked up a small number of times. This sequence joins TRBV11-2 and TRBJ1-2; perhaps TRBD1 as D (6 bases). The germline V gene encodes CDR1 SGHAT and CDR2 FQNNGV. Trimming stripped 5 bases from V and 5 bases from J, with 12 bases between. This CDR3 region has 13 residues. The CDR3 protein is CASSPDRQYGYTF. DNA of the CDR3: TGTGCCAGCAGCCCAGACAGGCAATATGGCTACACCTTC.

J is TRBJ2-2 and V is TRBV5-1, with 11 bases aligning to TRBD2. The CDR3 has 17 amino acids. Germline CDR1 and CDR2: SGHRS and YFSETQ. V was clipped by 0 bases and J by 6 bases; unmatched bases: 7. The CDR3, as DNA: TGCGCCAGCAGCTTGGCACTAGCGGGAGTGTCGGCCGGGGAGCTGTTTTTT. This translates into CASSLALAGVSAGELFF.

The CDR3 protein is CASSLQNDRAGANVLTF. DNA for the CDR3: TGTGCCAGCTCACTTCAAAACGACAGGGCCGGGGCCAACGTCCTGACTTTC. The chain employs TRBV18 and TRBJ2-6; TRBD1 agrees at 7 bases. This CDR3 spans 17 amino acids. CDR1 is KGHSH, CDR2 LQKENI, per germline. Unmatched junction bases numbered 10, after V lost 4 bases and J lost 4 bases. The full variable domain, in which reference TRBV18 and TRBJ2-6 provide the parts outside the CDR3, is NAGVMQNPRHLVRRRGQEARLRCSPMKGHSHVYWYRQLPEEGLKFMVYLQKENIIDESGMPKERFSAEFPKEGPSILRIQQVVRGDSAAYFCASSLQNDRAGANVLTFGAGSRLTVL.

The J gene is TRBJ1-6, the V gene TRBV30; maybe TRBD1 (5 bases). The CDR3 is made up of 15 amino acids. Germline values: CDR1 GTSNPN, CDR2 SVGIG (reference sequence). The ends were cut back, 4 bases at V and 5 bases at J, with 15 bases in the middle. This CDR3 reads CAWTLLGTDNSPLHF. DNA for the CDR3: TGTGCCTGGACGCTCCTTGGGACGGATAATTCACCCCTCCACTTT.

This clone was seen more than once but under ten times. The chain links TRBV28 to TRBJ1-5; D call uncertain. The CDR3 is 13 residues long. V lost 3 bases and J 6 bases, leaving 9 bases between the germline ends. CDR1 is MDHEN and CDR2 is SYDVKM in the germline V gene. CDR3 protein: CASSLGRAQPQHF. Written as DNA, the CDR3 is TGTGCCAGCAGTTTGGGGAGGGCTCAGCCCCAGCATTTT.

In its sample, this clone was seen a few times. This chain uses TRBV29-1 with TRBJ2-1; 10 nucleotides align to TRBD2. Trimming cost V 4 bases and J 4 bases; bases outside gene matches: 7. Germline V gene sequence: CDR1 SQVTM, CDR2 ANQGSEA. The CDR3 sequence is 15 residues long. For the CDR3, the DNA is TGCAGCGTTGTGGGTAGCGGGGGGTTGTACAATGAGCAGTTCTTC. Its translation: CSVVGSGGLYNEQFF.

This clone turned up a few times. This CDR3 reads CASSQDQTDRILTYEQYF. CDR3 nucleotides: TGCGCCAGCAGCCAAGATCAAACGGACCGAATCTTAACCTACGAGCAGTACTTC. The chain couples TRBV4-3 to TRBJ2-7; D is uncertain. Trimming took off 0 bases at V and 2 bases at J, with 20 bases between the two ends. CDR3 length equals 18 residues. Germline CDR1 is LGHNA and CDR2 is YSLEER.

This sequence joins TRBV7-3 and TRBJ2-1; no clear D. The CDR3 totals 12 residues. Deletions cut 5 bases from V and 9 bases from J, with 11 bases between. CDR1 SGHTA and CDR2 FQGTGA come from the germline V gene. This CDR3 reads CASSPKSGEQFF. In nucleotides, the CDR3 is TGTGCCAGCAGCCCAAAGTCGGGTGAGCAGTTCTTC. Drawing the rest from reference TRBV7-3 and TRBJ2-1, the complete variable domain is GAGVSQTPSNKVTEKGKYVELRCDPISGHTALYWYRQSLGQGPEFLIYFQGTGAADDSGLPNDRFFAVRPEGSVSTLKIQRTERGDSAVYLCASSPKSGEQFFGPGTRLTVL.

This clone was seen ten or more times. This rearrangement joins TRBV7-9 to TRBJ2-3; D may match TRBD1 or TRBD2 (5 bases each). The CDR3 sequence is 11 residues long. Per the germline V gene, CDR1 is SEHNR and CDR2 is FQNEAQ (reference sequence). V was pared by 11 bases and J by 5 bases, with 11 bases between. This chain's CDR3 is CAGDRGDTQYF. CDR3 nucleotides: TGTGCCGGGGACCGGGGAGATACGCAGTATTTT.

The rearrangement links TRBV11-1 to TRBJ2-7; 11 nucleotides agree with TRBD2. The CDR3 length is 16 residues. Germline V CDR1 and CDR2: SGHAT, FQDESV (reference sequence). The V and J ends lost 3 bases and 0 bases, in that order; junction bases with no gene match: 4. The CDR3 region is CASSLDTSGSSYEQYF. CDR3 DNA sequence: TGTGCCAGCAGCTTGGACACTAGCGGGAGCTCCTACGAGCAGTACTTC. Supplemented by reference TRBV11-1 and TRBJ2-7, the full variable domain reads EAEVAQSPRYKITEKSQAVAFWCDPISGHATLYWYRQILGQGPELLVQFQDESVVDDSQLPKDRFSAERLKGVDSTLKIQPAELGDSAMYLCASSLDTSGSSYEQYFGPGTRLTVT.

The chain links TRBV4-1 to TRBJ2-1; maybe TRBD2 (7 bases). This CDR3 comprises 14 residues. The V gene's germline CDR1 is MGHRA and CDR2 YSYEKL. V lost 0 bases, J lost 15 bases, and 18 bases lay in between. In DNA form, the CDR3 reads TGCGCCAGCAGCCAAGACCGGGGGCGCGGGAGACGGTTCTTC. Protein: CASSQDRGRGRRFF.

The V and J genes are TRBV4-3 and TRBJ2-1; TRBD2 is a possible D gene (5 bases). This CDR3 is built from 15 residues. CDR1 is LGHNA, CDR2 YSLEER, per germline. Trimming removed 0 bases at V and 6 bases at J, with 12 bases between. In DNA form, the CDR3 reads TGCGCCAGCAGCCAAGAATTCAAGAGGGCCAATGAGCAGTTCTTC. Translated: CASSQEFKRANEQFF.

This clone was counted a few times. The gene calls are TRBV7-9 and TRBJ2-1; D is uncertain. Germline V gives CDR1 SEHNR, CDR2 FQNEAQ (reference sequence). CDR3 length: 14 amino acids. V was trimmed by 1 base and J by 6 bases, leaving 10 bases between them. The DNA for the CDR3 is TGTGCCAGCAGCTTAGTCAAAGCCGGCAATGAGCAGTTCTTC. It encodes CASSLVKAGNEQFF. Full variable domain (rest looked up from reference TRBV7-9 and TRBJ2-1): DTGVSQNPRHKITKRGQNVTFRCDPISEHNRLYWYRQTLGQGPEFLTYFQNEAQLEKSRLLSDRFSAERPKGSFSTLEIQRTEQGDSAMYLCASSLVKAGNEQFFGPGTRLTVL.

The CDR3, as DNA: TGTGCCAGCAGCTTGGCCAAGTCAGTTTACTACGAGCAGTACTTC. Its protein product is CASSLAKSVYYEQYF. V and J are TRBV5-4 and TRBJ2-7; D ambiguous. V gave up 0 bases and J gave up 3 bases, with 13 bases separating them. This CDR3 region has 15 residues. Germline CDR1 is SGHNT and CDR2 is YYREEE (reference sequence). The full variable domain, in which reference TRBV5-4 and TRBJ2-7 provide the parts outside the CDR3, is ETGVTQSPTHLIKTRGQQVTLRCSSQSGHNTVSWYQQALGQGPQFIFQYYREEENGRGNFPPRFSGLQFPNYSSELNVNALELDDSALYLCASSLAKSVYYEQYFGPGTRLTVT.

The chain recombines TRBV4-1 with TRBJ2-1; 7 bases match TRBD2. V was pared by 1 base and J by 0 bases, with 0 bases of the junction left unmatched. CDR1 and CDR2 from the germline V gene are MGHRA and YSYEKL. This CDR3 contains 15 residues. This CDR3 is CASSQGGGSYNEQFF. CDR3 nucleotide sequence: TGCGCCAGCAGCCAAGGGGGGGGCTCCTACAATGAGCAGTTCTTC.

This clone was seen a handful of times. The chain recombines TRBV10-3 with TRBJ1-1, with 9 bases aligning to TRBD1. There are 15 residues in the CDR3. J lost 4 bases, V lost 6 bases, and 9 bases had no gene match. From germline, CDR1 is ENHRY and CDR2 SYGVKD. This chain's CDR3 is CAISKSQGAATEAFF. As DNA, the CDR3 is TGTGCCATCAGCAAATCACAGGGGGCCGCCACTGAAGCTTTCTTT.

The chain combines TRBV7-2 with TRBJ2-1; D call uncertain. The V end was cut by 5 bases, the J end by 6 bases, with 17 bases between. The CDR3 runs 15 residues. CDR1 SGHTA and CDR2 FQGNSA come from the germline V gene. Here the CDR3 DNA reads TGTGCCAGCAGCCCAACAAGGGCCATGGGCAATGAGCAGTTCTTC. Translating it yields CASSPTRAMGNEQFF.

This clone has a handful of counts. The rearrangement uses TRBV4-2 and TRBJ2-3; D is perhaps TRBD2 (6 bases). The V gene lost 1 base and the J gene lost 4 bases, with 24 bases spanning the gap. Germline V CDR1 and CDR2: LGHNA, YNFKEQ. This CDR3 region has 19 residues. This CDR3 reads CASSQVVSRGGASPDTQYF. In DNA form, the CDR3 reads TGTGCCAGCAGCCAAGTAGTATCCCGCGGCGGGGCCTCCCCAGATACGCAGTATTTT.

This clone has just a few counts. The chain links TRBV11-2 to TRBJ2-3, with 8 bases matching TRBD2. Trimming took 9 bases from V and 0 from J; bases not matched to a gene: 5. CDR1 SGHAT and CDR2 FQNNGV come from the germline V gene. CDR3 length: 14 amino acids. The CDR3 protein is CASSGVPSTDTQYF. CDR3 in DNA: TGTGCCAGTAGCGGGGTCCCTAGCACAGATACGCAGTATTTT. The whole variable domain, remainder taken from reference TRBV11-2 and TRBJ2-3, is EAGVAQSPRYKIIEKRQSVAFWCNPISGHATLYWYQQILGQGPKLLIQFQNNGVVDDSQLPKDRFSAERLKGVDSTLKIQPAKLEDSAVYLCASSGVPSTDTQYFGPGTRLTVL.